This T cell receptor beta chain was recorded in a study of vaccination effects on CD4 cells after COVID-19. In the study overall: Every well got two million PBMC, which were grown with 10 IU/ml IL-2 and 8.5 to 10 ug/ml peptides.

Once cultured for roughly nine days, the cells underwent separation to obtain CD4+ T cells. This clone turned up a few times. Its antigen is not known. Sequencing was performed with immunoSEQ multiplex PCR; in TCRdb, only in-frame clones are kept and a portion is missing. In the table there are some 40,000 clones, under 85% of which are singletons. Germline V gene sequence: CDR1 SGHRS, CDR2 YFSETQ. There are 14 residues in the CDR3. The ends were cut back, 3 bases at V and 5 bases at J, with 11 bases in the middle. Sequences were derived from CD4+ T cells from PBMCs cultured without peptide, sampled before COVID-19 vaccination. This receptor was identified in a human donor who received a COVID-19 vaccine. This rearrangement joins TRBV5-1 to TRBJ2-2, with D tentatively TRBD2 (5 bases). The CDR3 nucleotides read TGCGCCAGCAGCTCGGAGGCGTATACCGGGGAGCTGTTTTTT. Amino acid sequence: CASSSEAYTGELFF.